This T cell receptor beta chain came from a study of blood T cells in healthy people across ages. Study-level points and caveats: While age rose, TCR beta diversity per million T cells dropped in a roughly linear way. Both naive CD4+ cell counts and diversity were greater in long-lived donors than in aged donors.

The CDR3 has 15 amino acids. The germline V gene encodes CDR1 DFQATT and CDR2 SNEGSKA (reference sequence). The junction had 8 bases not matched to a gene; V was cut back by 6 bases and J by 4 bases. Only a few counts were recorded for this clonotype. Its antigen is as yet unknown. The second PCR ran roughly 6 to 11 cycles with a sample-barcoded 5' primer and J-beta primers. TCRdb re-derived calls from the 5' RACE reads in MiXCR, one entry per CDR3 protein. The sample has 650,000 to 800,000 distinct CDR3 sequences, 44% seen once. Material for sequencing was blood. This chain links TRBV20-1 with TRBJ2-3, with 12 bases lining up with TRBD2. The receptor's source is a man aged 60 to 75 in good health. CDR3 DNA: TGCAGTGCCACACTAGCGGGGGGATCTCCAGATACGCAGTATTTT. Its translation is CSATLAGGSPDTQYF.